These 20 T cell receptor beta chains share one sample of origin, sequenced in a study of early T cells in non-severe SARS-CoV-2 infection. TCRdb used MiXCR to reprocess the 5' RACE reads, holding one entry per CDR3 protein. The sample consists of fewer than 35,000 distinct CDR3 sequences, approximately 5.2% of them appearing once. Sequencing was done on a sample of whole blood. These receptors were collected from an adult who was a healthcare worker with PCR-confirmed SARS-CoV-2 infection or an uninfected control (not recorded which).

This clonotype was counted at least ten times. This rearrangement joins TRBV30 to TRBJ2-7; TRBD2 agrees at 12 bases. After removal of 1 base from V and 3 bases from J, the junction contained 4 bases not matched to a gene. CDR1 GTSNPN and CDR2 SVGIG come from the germline V gene (reference sequence). CDR3 size: 15 residues. CDR3 bases: TGTGCCTGGAGTGGACTAGCGGGAGCTTACTACGAGCAGTACTTC. It encodes CAWSGLAGAYYEQYF.

This clonotype was picked up many times. The chain has TRBV27 and TRBJ2-2; D may be TRBD1 (6 bases). Germline CDR1 reads MNHEY; CDR2 reads SMNVEV (reference sequence). V was cut by 6 bases and J by 3 bases, with 11 bases left in between. The CDR3 consists of 14 residues. The CDR3 loop reads CASSRTEHTGELFF. The CDR3, as DNA: TGTGCCAGCAGCCGGACAGAGCACACCGGGGAGCTGTTTTTT.

This clonotype has at least ten counts. The CDR3 protein is CASSSLLRDRVYEQYF. Here the CDR3 DNA reads TGTGCCAGCAGCTCCCTACTCCGGGACAGGGTTTACGAGCAGTACTTC. The chain is built from TRBV5-6 and TRBJ2-7; 9 positions match TRBD1. From germline, CDR1 is SGHDT and CDR2 YYEEEE. V dropped 3 bases and J dropped 4; count of bases not matched to a gene: 11. The CDR3 is 16 residues long.

As for this clonotype: A much larger clone lies one base from this, so it may be a read error. The chain carries TRBV6-1 and TRBJ2-7; the match to TRBD1 covers 8 bases. Germline CDR1 and CDR2: MNHNS and SASEGT. The CDR3 length is 14 residues. CDR3 coding DNA: TGTGCCAGCAGTCCCCGGACAGGGTGGGACGAGCAGAACTTC. Its translation: CASSPRTGWDEQNF.

In its sample, this clonotype was seen many times. The gene calls are TRBV6-6 and TRBJ2-5; D perhaps matches TRBD2 (6 bases). V lost 4 bases to trimming and J lost 5 bases, with 14 bases between them. The CDR3 consists of 14 residues. CDR1 and CDR2 (germline): MNHNY, SVGAGI (reference sequence). The CDR3 region is CASSFGRITETQYF. The CDR3 nucleotides read TGTGCCAGCAGTTTCGGGAGAATCACGGAGACCCAGTACTTC.

The chain combines TRBV29-1 with TRBJ2-5; D ambiguous. The V end lost 6 bases, the J end lost 1 base, and 12 bases lay between the germline ends. Germline loops: CDR1 SQVTM, CDR2 ANQGSEA. The CDR3 runs 13 residues. The CDR3 sequence: CSVEQHPQETQYF. The DNA of the CDR3 is TGCAGCGTCGAACAGCATCCCCAAGAGACCCAGTACTTC.

The rearrangement links TRBV11-3 to TRBJ2-1; D is possibly TRBD1 (6 bases). Trimming cost V 6 bases and J 6 bases, with 18 bases left between them. This CDR3 spans 15 amino acids. Germline values: CDR1 SGHNT, CDR2 YENEEA. The CDR3, as DNA: TGTGCCAGCAGTTCCTTCTTCCGGGACATCAATGAGCAGTTCTTC. Translating gives CASSSFFRDINEQFF.

In its sample, this clonotype was seen many times. V is TRBV7-9 and J is TRBJ2-7; the D is unclear. Trimming took off 1 base at V and 3 bases at J, with 16 bases between the two ends. This CDR3 is 16 amino acids long. Germline CDR1 reads SEHNR; CDR2 reads FQNEAQ (reference sequence). CDR3 sequence: CASSLGTTGKDYEQYF. The CDR3 DNA reads as TGTGCCAGCAGCTTAGGTACGACTGGGAAGGACTACGAGCAGTACTTC.

This clonotype was recorded a few times. The J gene is TRBJ2-2, the V gene TRBV5-1, with D perhaps matching TRBD1 (7 bases). The CDR3 extends over 15 amino acids. Per germline, CDR1 SGHRS and CDR2 YFSETQ. V dropped 4 bases and J dropped 0 bases, with 10 bases sitting between them. The CDR3 sequence: CASSGGTANTGELFF. The CDR3 nucleotides are TGCGCCAGCAGCGGCGGGACAGCGAACACCGGGGAGCTGTTTTTT.

At least ten counts were recorded for this clonotype. V usage is TRBV18 and J usage is TRBJ2-1; TRBD1 is a possible D gene (5 bases). Trimming took off 0 bases at V and 9 bases at J, with 12 bases between the two ends. The germline CDR1 and CDR2 sequences are KGHSH and LQKENI. The CDR3 is 14 amino acids. This chain's CDR3 is CASSPPAGYGEQFF. CDR3 nucleotide sequence: TGTGCCAGCTCACCACCGGCAGGGTATGGTGAGCAGTTCTTC.

This clonotype has at least ten counts. The CDR3 is CSVTNSGSSYNEQFF. The CDR3 DNA follows: TGCAGCGTCACTAATAGCGGGAGCTCCTACAATGAGCAGTTCTTC. The chain uses TRBV29-1 and TRBJ2-1; the match to TRBD2 covers 9 bases. The V segment lost 6 bases and the J segment 0 bases; nucleotides outside the gene matches: 6. CDR3 length: 15 residues. Germline CDR1 SQVTM, CDR2 ANQGSEA.

This clonotype was seen ten or more times. The chain carries TRBV6-2 or TRBV6-3 and TRBJ2-5; 14 positions agree with TRBD2. This CDR3 is built from 18 residues. Germline V gene sequence: CDR1 MNHEY, CDR2 SVGEGT. V was clipped by 7 bases and J by 0 bases; unmatched bases: 10. DNA of the CDR3: TGTGCCAGCATCCCCGGGACTAGCGGGAGTTGGGACCAAGAGACCCAGTACTTC. Protein sequence: CASIPGTSGSWDQETQYF.

This clonotype was counted only a few times. The J gene is TRBJ2-2, the V gene TRBV11-2; D is unclear. Looked up from germline, CDR1 is SGHAT and CDR2 is FQNNGV. The germline V and J ends were trimmed by 3 bases and 2 bases, with 4 bases remaining between them. The CDR3 totals 13 residues. CDR3 in amino acids: CASSFTNTGELFF. For the CDR3, the DNA is TGTGCCAGCAGCTTTACAAACACCGGGGAGCTGTTTTTT. Filled out from reference TRBV11-2 and TRBJ2-2, the complete variable domain reads EAGVAQSPRYKIIEKRQSVAFWCNPISGHATLYWYQQILGQGPKLLIQFQNNGVVDDSQLPKDRFSAERLKGVDSTLKIQPAKLEDSAVYLCASSFTNTGELFFGEGSRLTVL.

This rearrangement joins TRBV20-1 to TRBJ1-4; 10 bases are shared with TRBD1. With 5 bases clipped from V and 4 bases from J, the junction kept 4 bases outside the gene matches. This CDR3 contains 14 residues. Germline V gene data show CDR1 as DFQATT and CDR2 as SNEGSKA (reference sequence). This CDR3 reads CSAPDRGINEKLFF. The CDR3 DNA reads TGCAGTGCTCCGGACAGGGGGATTAATGAAAAACTGTTTTTT.

This clonotype was seen a few times. The chain employs TRBV6-5 and TRBJ1-4; no clear D. With 6 bases removed from V and 0 bases from J, the gap between germline ends came to 14 bases. The CDR3 covers 16 residues. Germline lookup yields CDR1 MNHEY and CDR2 SVGAGI. The CDR3 DNA is TGTGCCAGCAGGCTGACCTCATCCGCAACTAATGAAAAACTGTTTTTT. This encodes CASRLTSSATNEKLFF.

This clonotype was detected ten times or more. V and J are TRBV10-3 and TRBJ2-3; 13 nucleotides line up with TRBD2. Per the germline V gene, CDR1 is ENHRY and CDR2 is SYGVKD. With 0 bases clipped from V and 6 bases from J, the junction kept 3 bases outside the gene matches. The CDR3 consists of 16 residues. The CDR3: CAISESTSGRSDTQYF. The DNA for the CDR3 is TGTGCCATCAGTGAGTCGACTAGCGGGAGGTCCGATACGCAGTATTTT.

This chain joins TRBV19 and TRBJ2-6; the D call may be TRBD1 or TRBD2 (5 bases each). This CDR3 region has 19 residues. Germline lookup yields CDR1 LNHDA and CDR2 SQIVND (reference sequence). V was pared by 7 bases and J by 0 bases, with 22 bases between. The CDR3 protein is CASNSNLGTLTSGANVLTF. CDR3 sequence (DNA): TGTGCCAGTAATTCTAATTTAGGGACGTTAACCTCTGGGGCCAACGTCCTGACTTTC.

The table lists this clonotype with many counts. This chain connects TRBV27 to TRBJ2-7; the D gene is possibly TRBD1 (6 bases). Per germline, CDR1 MNHEY and CDR2 SMNVEV (reference sequence). The CDR3 is 13 residues long. The V and J ends lost 6 bases and 9 bases respectively, with 18 bases between them. As DNA, the CDR3 is TGTGCCAGCAGCCAATACGCAGGGGAAGGGCAGTACTTC. It is translated as CASSQYAGEGQYF.

This clonotype was seen repeatedly, ten times or more. This chain uses TRBV6-5 with TRBJ2-1; D is possibly TRBD2 (5 bases). V was trimmed by 7 bases and J by 2 bases, leaving 9 bases between them. CDR3 size: 13 residues. The germline gives CDR1 MNHEY, CDR2 SVGAGI. For the CDR3, the DNA is TGTGCCAGCAAGCCTAGCCCCTACAATGAGCAGTTCTTC. Translation gives CASKPSPYNEQFF.

The rearrangement links TRBV29-1 to TRBJ2-7; 10 bases agree with TRBD2. V shed 8 bases and J 1 base; nucleotides not matched to a gene: 14. This CDR3 has 16 residues. The germline CDR1 and CDR2 sequences are SQVTM and ANQGSEA. The CDR3 sequence: CSLCRAGGAFSYEQYV. CDR3 bases: TGCAGCCTCTGTCGAGCGGGAGGGGCATTTTCCTACGAGCAGTACGTC.